The 31 T cell receptor beta chains below come from one sample, sequenced in a study of blood T cell repertoires in COVID-19 (TCRdb year 2020). Library preparation employed the immunoSEQ multiplex PCR assay. Not all clones reach the TCRdb copy of this immuneACCESS table, which keeps in-frame sequences only. Checked studies attribute under half of the gap to unresolved V genes and leave the rest unexplained. The sample table lists over 200,000 clones, 87% of them with a count of one. The ten largest clones add up to roughly 2% of the sample. The sequencing sample was made of peripheral blood. The source of these receptors is a man aged 40-49 years with active or convalescent COVID-19.

This rearrangement joins TRBV10-1 to TRBJ1-4; TRBD1 matches 11 bases. Germline values: CDR1 WNHNN, CDR2 SYGVQD (reference sequence). V was clipped by 5 bases and J by 8 bases; unmatched bases: 7. The CDR3 is made up of 15 amino acids. In DNA form, the CDR3 reads TGCGCCAGCAGTTCTGGAGGGACAGGGGGAGAAAAACTGTTTTTT. Amino acid sequence: CASSSGGTGGEKLFF.

The chain combines TRBV11-3 with TRBJ1-2; no clear D gene. This CDR3 has 13 residues. V was trimmed by 5 bases and J by 10 bases, leaving 17 bases between them. The V gene's germline CDR1 is SGHNT and CDR2 YENEEA. The CDR3 DNA reads TGTGCCAGCAGCATCCCCGGGAAGATGGACTACACCTTC. Protein product: CASSIPGKMDYTF.

A single count supports this clone. The chain combines TRBV27 with TRBJ2-7; possibly TRBD1 for D (6 bases). The CDR3 runs 14 residues. V was cut by 3 bases and J by 0 bases, with 9 bases left in between. Germline V lookup: CDR1 MNHEY, CDR2 SMNVEV (reference sequence). As DNA, the CDR3 is TGTGCCAGCAGTTTCCAGGGGATCTCCTACGAGCAGTACTTC. This sequence encodes CASSFQGISYEQYF.

This clone was seen a few times. This chain connects TRBV28 to TRBJ1-6; 8 positions match TRBD1. V was pared by 4 bases and J by 7 bases, with 3 bases of the junction left unmatched. Germline V gives CDR1 MDHEN, CDR2 SYDVKM. This CDR3 comprises 14 residues. This CDR3 reads CASSSTGDNSPLHF. CDR3 coding DNA: TGTGCCAGCAGTTCGACAGGGGACAATTCACCCCTCCACTTT.

The chain has TRBV7-9 and TRBJ2-1; 10 nucleotides line up with TRBD2. The CDR3 is made up of 14 amino acids. With 8 bases clipped from V and 7 bases from J, the junction kept 8 bases outside the gene matches. Germline lookup yields CDR1 SEHNR and CDR2 FQNEAQ (reference sequence). The CDR3 loop is CASGAGGPRNEQFF. As DNA, the CDR3 is TGTGCCAGCGGAGCGGGAGGGCCGAGAAATGAGCAGTTCTTC. The full variable domain, completed using reference TRBV7-9 and TRBJ2-1, is DTGVSQNPRHKITKRGQNVTFRCDPISEHNRLYWYRQTLGQGPEFLTYFQNEAQLEKSRLLSDRFSAERPKGSFSTLEIQRTEQGDSAMYLCASGAGGPRNEQFFGPGTRLTVL.

The CDR3 sequence is CATSSQSTGLSGYTF. For the CDR3, the DNA is TGTGCCACCAGCTCCCAGTCGACAGGGTTGAGTGGCTACACCTTC. The gene calls are TRBV15 and TRBJ1-2; TRBD1 matches at 7 bases. The CDR3 runs to 15 residues. The V segment lost 5 bases and the J segment 7 bases; nucleotides outside the gene matches: 13. Per the germline V gene, CDR1 is LNHNV and CDR2 is YYDKDF (reference sequence).

This chain links TRBV5-1 with TRBJ2-5, with 16 bases that match TRBD2. The CDR3 runs to 15 residues. Germline CDR1 reads SGHRS; CDR2 reads YFSETQ. After removal of 7 bases from V and 5 bases from J, the junction contained 5 bases not matched to a gene. CDR3 protein: CASCGTSGGAETQYF. The DNA of the CDR3 is TGCGCCAGCTGCGGGACTAGCGGGGGGGCGGAGACCCAGTACTTC.

This clone came up once. This chain uses TRBV1 with TRBJ2-1; TRBD2 is the table's D call and was not checked against the DNA. TRBV1 is listed as a pseudogene. The CDR3 sequence is 18 residues long. The chain's CDR3 is CTTPTSGTIVLPYNEQFF. As DNA, the CDR3 is TGCACCACCCCGACTAGCGGGACTATCGTGCTCCCCTACAATGAGCAGTTCTTC.

The chain couples TRBV28 to TRBJ1-4; TRBD1 is a possible D gene (5 bases). V lost 1 base and J lost 0, with 9 bases in between. The germline V gene encodes CDR1 MDHEN and CDR2 SYDVKM. CDR3 length: 16 amino acids. CDR3 DNA sequence: TGTGCCAGCAGTTTATACCCGGGGGCAACTAATGAAAAACTGTTTTTT. Amino acids: CASSLYPGATNEKLFF.

As to this clone: Other DNA variants within this sample encode the same CDR3. CDR3 in amino acids: CASSYSPGRDTQYF. The DNA for the CDR3 is TGTGCCAGCAGTTACTCCCCAGGCCGAGATACGCAGTATTTT. The chain links TRBV6-5 to TRBJ2-3; no reliable D call. This CDR3 is 14 amino acids long. The germline V and J ends were trimmed by 0 bases and 5 bases, with 9 bases remaining between them. CDR1 and CDR2 (germline): MNHEY, SVGAGI.

The chain has TRBV27 and TRBJ2-7; a weak D match, TRBD2 (6 bases). V lost 4 bases, J lost 7 bases, and 29 bases lay in between. The CDR3 is 18 residues long. CDR1 and CDR2 from the germline V gene are MNHEY and SMNVEV (reference sequence). In DNA, the CDR3 is TGTGCCAGCAGTTCGCATTTCGGGTACCGGGACCCCCGGGGGGAGCAGTACTTC. This translates into CASSSHFGYRDPRGEQYF.

V and J are TRBV5-1 and TRBJ1-2; D is unclear. The CDR3 totals 16 residues. Germline V gives CDR1 SGHRS, CDR2 YFSETQ. V was cut by 2 bases and J by 2 bases, with 16 bases left in between. CDR3 sequence (DNA): TGCGCCAGCAGCTTTACAGCCGTTTCGGGGAACTATGGCTACACCTTC. The encoded protein is CASSFTAVSGNYGYTF.

The chain uses TRBV12-3 or TRBV12-4 and TRBJ2-7, with unresolved D. The CDR3 extends over 12 amino acids. Between the trimmed V and J ends, which lost 6 bases and 3 bases, there was a span of 9 bases. This chain's CDR3 is CASSNARYEQYF. The CDR3 DNA is TGTGCCAGCAGCAACGCGCGCTACGAGCAGTACTTC.

The CDR3 coding sequence is TGTGCCAGCAGCTATAGCGGGGCAGGGGGATATGAGCAGTTCTTC. Translating it yields CASSYSGAGGYEQFF. The genes are TRBV5-5 and TRBJ2-1; maybe TRBD2 (8 bases). V was trimmed by 3 bases and J by 8 bases, leaving 18 bases between them. In germline, CDR1 is SGHKS, CDR2 YYEKEE (reference sequence). The CDR3 is 15 residues long.

The V call is TRBV4-1, the J call TRBJ2-3, with TRBD1 matching over 9 bases. The CDR3 totals 16 residues. Looked up from germline, CDR1 is MGHRA and CDR2 is YSYEKL. The V and J ends lost 0 bases and 4 bases, in that order; junction bases with no gene match: 5. In nucleotides, the CDR3 is TGCGCCAGCAGCCAAGATCCCGGGACAGGGCCAGATACGCAGTATTTT. It specifies CASSQDPGTGPDTQYF.

The gene calls are TRBV6-4 and TRBJ2-5; 9 nucleotides match TRBD2. This CDR3 is built from 15 residues. The ends lost 5 bases at V and 1 base at J; junction bases unmatched: 5. The germline gives CDR1 MRHNA, CDR2 SNTAGT. The CDR3 reads CASSPSSGTQETQYF. The CDR3 region has the DNA TGTGCCAGCAGTCCATCTAGCGGGACCCAAGAGACCCAGTACTTC.

The count of this clone is one. V usage is TRBV9 and J usage is TRBJ2-1; 9 bases align to TRBD2. Germline loops: CDR1 SGDLS, CDR2 YYNGEE. Unmatched junction bases numbered 7, after V lost 2 bases and J lost 4 bases. The CDR3 sequence is 16 residues long. The CDR3 loop reads CASSVRLAGPYNEQFF. The CDR3 DNA is TGTGCCAGCAGCGTCCGTCTAGCGGGACCATACAATGAGCAGTTCTTC.

The chain uses TRBV28 and TRBJ1-3; tentatively, D is TRBD1 (6 bases). The CDR3 contains 16 residues. Trimming shortened V by 1 base and J by 2 bases, and 12 bases separated the two germline ends. The germline V gene has CDR1 MDHEN and CDR2 SYDVKM. CDR3 nucleotide sequence: TGTGCCAGCAGTTTATCCCAGGGGACAACTGGAAACACCATATATTTT. Translation gives CASSLSQGTTGNTIYF.

The gene calls are TRBV27 and TRBJ1-2, with a weak D call TRBD1 (6 bases). This CDR3 is 12 amino acids long. Germline CDR1 MNHEY, CDR2 SMNVEV (reference sequence). Trimming removed 6 bases at V and 5 bases at J, with 10 bases between. The DNA of the CDR3 is TGTGCCAGCAGGAACAGGGAGTATGGCTACACCTTC. It specifies CASRNREYGYTF.

This rearrangement joins TRBV6-5 to TRBJ1-5; TRBD1 aligns across 7 bases. V lost 0 bases, J lost 5 bases, and 1 base stayed unmatched. The length of the CDR3 is 14 residues. Germline CDR1 reads MNHEY; CDR2 reads SVGAGI. CDR3 DNA sequence: TGTGCCAGCAGTTACTCGACAGGGTATCAGCCCCAGCATTTT. As protein: CASSYSTGYQPQHF.

In this sample, this clone turned up once. The chain combines TRBV1 with TRBJ1-6; no DNA check was done on the table's D call, TRBD1. TRBV1 is a pseudogene locus. This CDR3 spans 19 amino acids. Here the CDR3 reads CTSSQYPGAAEGENSPLHF. The CDR3 DNA is TGCACCAGCAGCCAATACCCTGGGGCGGCTGAGGGGGAAAATTCACCCCTCCACTTT.

The V gene is TRBV28, the J gene TRBJ2-5; D is perhaps TRBD2 (7 bases). CDR1 and CDR2 (germline): MDHEN, SYDVKM. The V gene lost 3 bases and the J gene lost 1 base, with 9 bases spanning the gap. CDR3 length equals 14 residues. CDR3 loop: CASSFGGPQETQYF. The CDR3 DNA follows: TGTGCCAGCAGTTTCGGGGGGCCCCAAGAGACCCAGTACTTC.

The chain carries TRBV11-2 and TRBJ2-2; perhaps TRBD2 as D (5 bases). V lost 0 bases to trimming and J lost 5 bases, with 13 bases between them. This CDR3 spans 16 amino acids. Germline CDR1 is SGHAT and CDR2 is FQNNGV. The DNA for the CDR3 is TGTGCCAGCAGCTTAGATCCAAATTGGGAGACCGGGGAGCTGTTTTTT. Protein product: CASSLDPNWETGELFF.

The chain couples TRBV5-1 to TRBJ1-2; the match to TRBD1 covers 10 bases. Trimming removed 4 bases from V and 6 bases from J; junction bases left unmatched: 3. The CDR3 is 13 residues long. Germline CDR1 SGHRS, CDR2 YFSETQ. The CDR3 is CASSEGTGDGYTF. The CDR3 DNA sequence: TGCGCCAGCAGCGAAGGGACAGGGGATGGCTACACCTTC.

The CDR3 DNA reads TGTGCCAGCAGCCTCCCAGGGGCAGAGGTAGCAGGGACCTTAATGAACACTGAAGCTTTCTTT. Amino acids: CASSLPGAEVAGTLMNTEAFF. V usage is TRBV4-2 and J usage is TRBJ1-1, with a possible D match to TRBD1 (6 bases). With 4 bases removed from V and 0 bases from J, the gap between germline ends came to 30 bases. This CDR3 contains 21 residues. Germline V lookup: CDR1 LGHNA, CDR2 YNFKEQ.

The rearrangement links TRBV2 to TRBJ2-5, with 7 bases lining up with TRBD2. The CDR3 consists of 13 residues. Germline CDR1 is SNHLY and CDR2 is FYNNEI. V trimming: 5 bases; J trimming: 1 base; junction bases outside the gene matches: 1. In DNA, the CDR3 is TGTGCCAGCAGTACTAGCGTCCAAGAGACCCAGTACTTC. Translating gives CASSTSVQETQYF. The complete variable domain, with remaining parts taken from reference TRBV2 and TRBJ2-5, reads EPEVTQTPSHQVTQMGQEVILRCVPISNHLYFYWYRQILGQKVEFLVSFYNNEISEKSEIFDDQFSVERPDGSNFTLKIRSTKLEDSAMYFCASSTSVQETQYFGPGTRLLVL.

The chain employs TRBV3-1 (or the pseudogene TRBV3-2) and TRBJ2-5; weak D call: TRBD2 (7 bases). Per the germline V gene, CDR1 is LGHDT and CDR2 is YNNKEL (reference sequence). The V end lost 4 bases, the J end lost 4 bases, and 13 bases lay between the germline ends. The CDR3 consists of 14 residues. CDR3 sequence reads: CASSLKGGGETQYF. The CDR3 nucleotides are TGTGCCAGCAGCCTAAAGGGAGGGGGAGAGACCCAGTACTTC.

The J gene is TRBJ1-4, the V gene TRBV14, with a possible D match to TRBD1 (5 bases). Trimming stripped 3 bases from V and 3 bases from J, with 14 bases between. The CDR3 sequence is 16 residues long. Germline CDR1 SGHDN, CDR2 FVKESK. CDR3 nucleotide sequence: TGTGCCAGCAGCCAGGTCATGGGGGGACCTAATGAAAAACTGTTTTTT. Amino acid sequence: CASSQVMGGPNEKLFF.

This clone was found a few times. The chain uses TRBV10-3 and TRBJ2-7; no clear D. The germline gives CDR1 ENHRY, CDR2 SYGVKD. The CDR3 is 12 residues long. Trimming pared 0 bases from V and 4 bases from J, leaving 4 bases between. CDR3 sequence reads: CAISESRYEQYF. The CDR3 nucleotides are TGTGCCATCAGTGAGTCCCGTTACGAGCAGTACTTC.

The rearrangement uses TRBV24-1 and TRBJ1-2; TRBD1 agrees at 7 bases. Germline values: CDR1 KGHDR, CDR2 SFDVKD. Trimming at V came to 3 bases and at J to 8 bases, leaving 2 bases not matched to a gene. The CDR3 totals 12 residues. The CDR3 nucleotides are TGTGCCACCAGTGATACAGGGGTCGGCTACACCTTC. Protein product: CATSDTGVGYTF.

The chain joins TRBV11-2 to TRBJ1-2; D gene unclear. In germline, CDR1 is SGHAT, CDR2 FQNNGV. Deletions cut 5 bases from V and 2 bases from J, with 15 bases between. The CDR3 runs 15 residues. CDR3 sequence reads: CASSRNGRGNYGYTF. The CDR3 DNA reads TGTGCCAGCAGCCGAAACGGACGGGGAAACTATGGCTACACCTTC.